What follows are 23 T cell receptor beta chains derived from one specimen sequenced in a study of type 1 and type 2 diabetes patients. Amplification started from genomic DNA. Multiplex PCR with 30 forward and 13 reverse primers amplified the TCR beta CDR3. TCRdb reprocessed the multiplex PCR reads with MiXCR, giving one entry per CDR3 protein. The data show around 300,000 distinct CDR3 sequences, more than 40% seen once. Sequencing was done on a sample of peripheral blood mononuclear cells (PBMCs). These receptors were collected from a man aged 18 to 30 with type 2 diabetes.

This clonotype appeared many times. The chain is built from TRBV25-1 and TRBJ2-7, with 7 bases lining up with TRBD1. The CDR3 covers 11 residues. Per the germline V gene, CDR1 is MGHDK and CDR2 is SYGVNS. V dropped 7 bases and J dropped 7; count of bases not matched to a gene: 4. CDR3 sequence: CASILGQEQYF. The CDR3 nucleotides are TGTGCCAGCATCTTGGGACAGGAGCAGTACTTC.

The gene calls are TRBV4-2 and TRBJ2-7, with 7 positions matching TRBD1. Germline V lookup: CDR1 LGHNA, CDR2 YNFKEQ. The CDR3 runs 15 residues. J was trimmed by 3 bases and V by 0 bases; bases with no gene match: 5. The CDR3 bases are TGTGCCAGCAGCCAAGAAACAGGGGCACTCTACGAGCAGTACTTC. This gives the protein CASSQETGALYEQYF.

V gene TRBV7-6 combines with J gene TRBJ2-2; 10 bases are shared with TRBD2. CDR1 and CDR2 (germline): SGHVS, FNYEAQ. V lost 1 base, J lost 5 bases, and 10 bases stayed unmatched. This CDR3 comprises 18 residues. The CDR3 DNA follows: TGTGCCAGCAGCTTAGAGTCCCCCACTAGCGGGGAAACCGGGGAGCTGTTTTTT. Its protein is CASSLESPTSGETGELFF.

The chain recombines TRBV27 with TRBJ2-7; 8 nucleotides match TRBD2. Per the germline V gene, CDR1 is MNHEY and CDR2 is SMNVEV (reference sequence). V dropped 6 bases and J dropped 4; count of bases not matched to a gene: 11. The CDR3 runs 15 residues. CDR3 sequence reads: CASRTSRGGIYEQYF. CDR3 DNA sequence: TGTGCCAGCAGAACCTCCCGGGGGGGGATATACGAGCAGTACTTC.

V is TRBV7-2 and J is TRBJ1-5; tentative D call: TRBD1 (5 bases). The V gene's germline CDR1 is SGHTA and CDR2 FQGNSA. The V end lost 2 bases, the J end lost 6 bases, and 14 bases lay between the germline ends. The CDR3 consists of 15 residues. In DNA, the CDR3 is TGTGCCAGCAGCTTAAGGCAGCAGGGCAGTCAGCCCCAGCATTTT. The encoded protein is CASSLRQQGSQPQHF. Based on the CDR3 plus reference TRBV7-2 and TRBJ1-5, the full variable domain is GAGVSQSPSNKVTEKGKDVELRCDPISGHTALYWYRQSLGQGLEFLIYFQGNSAPDKSGLPSDRFSAERTGGSVSTLTIQRTQQEDSAVYLCASSLRQQGSQPQHFGDGTRLSIL.

The chain employs TRBV28 and TRBJ1-1; no clear D. The CDR3 runs 13 residues. Trimming took 8 bases from V and 7 from J, leaving 17 bases between them. From germline, CDR1 is MDHEN and CDR2 SYDVKM. CDR3: CASPEVVGGEAFF. CDR3 nucleotide sequence: TGTGCCAGCCCCGAGGTGGTTGGCGGTGAAGCTTTCTTT. The variable domain in full, with the rest retrieved from reference TRBV28 and TRBJ1-1, is DVKVTQSSRYLVKRTGEKVFLECVQDMDHENMFWYRQDPGLGLRLIYFSYDVKMKEKGDIPEGYSVSREKKERFSLILESASTNQTSMYLCASPEVVGGEAFFGQGTRLTVV.

The J gene is TRBJ2-1, the V gene TRBV6-5; 9 bases are a match to TRBD2. The trim removed 7 bases at V and 4 bases at J, leaving 8 bases unmatched. Germline V gives CDR1 MNHEY, CDR2 SVGAGI. The CDR3 is 15 residues long. CDR3 amino acids: CASTMRTSAYNEQFF. The CDR3 region has the DNA TGTGCCAGCACTATGAGGACTAGCGCGTACAATGAGCAGTTCTTC.

V is TRBV6-5 and J is TRBJ2-7, with unresolved D. V was trimmed by 0 bases and J by 0 bases, leaving 12 bases between them. Germline CDR1 MNHEY, CDR2 SVGAGI. The CDR3 consists of 16 residues. The CDR3 region has the DNA TGTGCCAGCAGTTACTCTTCCGCAGAGAACTCCTACGAGCAGTACTTC. Translation gives CASSYSSAENSYEQYF.

Concerning this clonotype itself: One end of the junction does not line up with germline, which may come from a read error. The genes are TRBV5-1 and TRBJ2-7; 9 nucleotides match TRBD1. Per the germline V gene, CDR1 is SGHRS and CDR2 is YFSETQ. The CDR3 spans 15 residues. The DNA for the CDR3 is TGTGCCAGCAGCTTAGTGGACAGGGGTCCCTACGAGCAGTACTTC. It encodes CASSLVDRGPYEQYF.

This sequence joins TRBV28 and TRBJ2-7; 8 nucleotides align to TRBD1. V was clipped by 7 bases and J by 4 bases; unmatched bases: 9. Germline V gene data show CDR1 as MDHEN and CDR2 as SYDVKM. The CDR3 sequence is 14 residues long. Here the CDR3 DNA reads TGTGCCAGCACCACCGGGACAGGAAAGTACGAGCAGTACTTC. Translation gives CASTTGTGKYEQYF.

Turning to this clonotype: The final CDR3 position lacks the conserved phenylalanine or tryptophan, pointing to a likely read error. V gene TRBV19 combines with J gene TRBJ2-3; D is perhaps TRBD1 (7 bases). Germline CDR1 LNHDA, CDR2 SQIVND (reference sequence). Trimming stripped 3 bases from V and 4 bases from J, with 20 bases between. The CDR3 consists of 17 residues. The CDR3 is CASSIHFTGEEADTQYS. The DNA for the CDR3 is TGTGCCAGTAGTATCCATTTTACAGGGGAGGAGGCAGATACGCAGTATTCT.

CDR3 DNA: TGTGCCAGCAGCTTCGGACAGGGTCATGAAAAACTGTTTTTT. Protein product: CASSFGQGHEKLFF. The chain recombines TRBV7-8 with TRBJ1-4, with 8 bases fitting TRBD1. Germline V gene lookup returns CDR1 SGHVS and CDR2 FQNEAQ. Trimming cost V 3 bases and J 6 bases; bases outside gene matches: 3. This CDR3 contains 14 residues.

The rearrangement links TRBV5-1 to TRBJ2-1, with 11 positions matching TRBD1. Germline-derived CDR1 and CDR2 are SGHRS and YFSETQ. The CDR3 has 15 amino acids. V lost 3 bases to trimming and J lost 6 bases; unmatched junction nucleotides: 5. CDR3 sequence reads: CASSWRGQGGNEQFF. For the CDR3, the DNA is TGCGCCAGCAGCTGGCGGGGACAGGGGGGCAATGAGCAGTTCTTC.

The gene calls are TRBV27 and TRBJ1-6; D uncertain. V was shortened by 4 bases and J by 9 bases, with 13 bases between the two germline ends. This CDR3 has 14 amino acids. Germline V lookup: CDR1 MNHEY, CDR2 SMNVEV (reference sequence). The CDR3 sequence is CASSYGEIGSPLHF. CDR3 nucleotides: TGTGCCAGCAGTTACGGAGAAATTGGTTCACCCCTCCACTTT.

This clonotype has just a few counts. This rearrangement joins TRBV20-1 to TRBJ2-7, with 8 bases matching TRBD2. The CDR3 is made up of 17 amino acids. V gave up 6 bases and J gave up 9 bases; unmatched junction bases: 25. Germline CDR1 is DFQATT and CDR2 is SNEGSKA (reference sequence). The CDR3 reads CSAGTIRGREEVEGQYF. The CDR3 bases are TGCAGTGCGGGGACCATCCGGGGGCGGGAGGAAGTGGAGGGGCAGTACTTC.

The chain joins TRBV4-1 to TRBJ1-1; the match to TRBD1 covers 8 bases. Trimming cost V 2 bases and J 3 bases; bases outside gene matches: 8. The CDR3 runs 16 residues. Germline V lookup: CDR1 MGHRA, CDR2 YSYEKL. Here the CDR3 reads CASSQSRTGIDTEAFF. The CDR3 nucleotides read TGCGCCAGCAGCCAATCCAGGACAGGGATAGACACTGAAGCTTTCTTT.

This clonotype was found many times. This chain links TRBV10-1 with TRBJ2-1; D is possibly TRBD1 or TRBD2 (6 bases each). V gave up 3 bases and J gave up 10 bases, with 16 bases separating them. Per germline, CDR1 WNHNN and CDR2 SYGVQD (reference sequence). The CDR3 has 14 amino acids. CDR3 protein: CASSDPGGANEQFF. CDR3 coding DNA: TGCGCCAGCAGTGATCCCGGGGGCGCAAACGAGCAGTTCTTC.

The genes are TRBV5-1 and TRBJ2-5, with D perhaps matching TRBD1 or TRBD2 (7 bases each). The CDR3 covers 15 residues. Per germline, CDR1 SGHRS and CDR2 YFSETQ. V lost 0 bases, J lost 3 bases, and 12 bases lay in between. The CDR3 bases are TGCGCCAGCAGCTTGGAGGGGGCGGGAGAAGAGACCCAGTACTTC. Translated, it gives CASSLEGAGEETQYF.

The chain uses TRBV28 and TRBJ1-2, with TRBD1 as a possible D gene (5 bases). Trimming shortened V by 7 bases and J by 3 bases, and 15 bases separated the two germline ends. In germline, CDR1 is MDHEN, CDR2 SYDVKM. The CDR3 has 14 amino acids. CDR3 coding DNA: TGTGCCAGCACCTCTCGGCAGGGTCACTATGGCTACACCTTC. This translates into CASTSRQGHYGYTF.

CDR3 sequence: CASSQGYDRGYEQYF. The DNA of the CDR3 is TGTGCCAGCAGCCAAGGCTATGACAGGGGCTACGAGCAGTACTTC. The V call is TRBV4-2, the J call TRBJ2-7, with 8 bases identical to TRBD1. The germline gives CDR1 LGHNA, CDR2 YNFKEQ. This CDR3 contains 15 residues. The ends lost 1 base at V and 3 bases at J; junction bases unmatched: 5.

V and J are TRBV29-1 and TRBJ1-1; D remains unclear. CDR1 is SQVTM, CDR2 ANQGSEA, per germline. Trimming stripped 2 bases from V and 1 base from J, with 14 bases between. This CDR3 has 15 residues. The CDR3: CSVENPRWTNTEAFF. CDR3 DNA: TGCAGCGTTGAAAATCCAAGGTGGACGAACACTGAAGCTTTCTTT.

The genes are TRBV19 and TRBJ2-5, with D hard to call. The V end was cut by 3 bases, the J end by 5 bases, with 10 bases between. The CDR3 totals 13 residues. The germline gives CDR1 LNHDA, CDR2 SQIVND (reference sequence). In DNA, the CDR3 is TGTGCCAGTAGTATGATATATGCGGAGACCCAGTACTTC. Protein product: CASSMIYAETQYF. Combining the CDR3 with reference TRBV19 and TRBJ2-5 gives the whole variable domain DGGITQSPKYLFRKEGQNVTLSCEQNLNHDAMYWYRQDPGQGLRLIYYSQIVNDFQKGDIAEGYSVSREKKESFPLTVTSAQKNPTAFYLCASSMIYAETQYFGPGTRLLVL.

The rearrangement joins TRBV19 to TRBJ2-7; the D gene is possibly TRBD2 (5 bases). Per the germline V gene, CDR1 is LNHDA and CDR2 is SQIVND (reference sequence). The CDR3 sequence is 13 residues long. The germline V and J ends were trimmed by 11 bases and 5 bases, with 19 bases remaining between them. CDR3 sequence reads: CASTLALSDEQYF. The CDR3 nucleotides read TGTGCCTCTACCTTAGCGCTATCCGACGAGCAGTACTTC.